The rows below give T cell receptor beta chains drawn from one sample of a study of blood T cells in healthy people across ages. MiXCR was run by TCRdb on the 5' RACE reads, yielding one entry per CDR3 protein. The sample has 700,000 to 800,000 distinct CDR3 sequences, more than 40% seen once; the top ten hold less than 25%. Material: blood. These receptor sequences come from a woman aged 55 to 70 in good health. Each CDR3 is given without its conserved first and last residue. Clone size is shown for a subset of rows, as once, few, many or a class of expanded clone.

v_gene	j_gene	abundance	CDR3aa
TRBV20-1	TRBJ1-2	.	SAPQRDPYGYT
TRBV12-3/TRBV12-4	TRBJ2-3	few	ASSFAGDTQY
TRBV11-3	TRBJ2-5	.	ASSPRFEGSNEQY
TRBV11-2	TRBJ1-2	once	ASSRHLGDSAGGHT
TRBV20-1	TRBJ1-2	.	SALRAPDFSTTNYGYT
TRBV5-6	TRBJ2-5	few	ASSLGSYQETQY
TRBV10-3	TRBJ1-5	.	AISDRGNQPQH
TRBV6-1	.	.	ASLIGGTNSYEQY
TRBV12-3/TRBV12-4	TRBJ1-5	few	ASSPPVGTGGMENQPQH
TRBV25-1	TRBJ1-6	.	ASSARAWGPNSPLH
TRBV5-1	TRBJ1-2	.	ASSVLPGAANYGYT
TRBV20-1	.	.	SARERTDYEQY
TRBV3-1	TRBJ1-1	few	ASSLDIATEAF
TRBV19	TRBJ2-7	few	ASGTLAGVTEQY
TRBV11-2	TRBJ2-1	.	ASRNSGGPNEQF
TRBV20-1	TRBJ2-3	few	SAKAGVSTDTQY
TRBV7-9	TRBJ2-6	.	ASSFLAGGYSGANVLT
TRBV7-8	TRBJ2-1	few	ASSLDYASGAYNEQF
TRBV20-1	TRBJ2-1	few	SARVSGRGGDEQF
TRBV28	TRBJ2-7	.	ASMDPSSYEQY
TRBV10-3	TRBJ2-1	.	AISDLDRNNEQF
TRBV21-1	TRBJ1-1	few	ASSKPGQGTAEAF
TRBV29-1	TRBJ2-6	once	GVEDPPGANVLT
TRBV7-8	TRBJ1-5	.	ASSFDRGKQPQH
TRBV29-1	TRBJ2-3	many	SVERGGDTQY
TRBV28	.	.	ASSLHGTSNEQY
TRBV11-2	TRBJ2-5	few	ASSLRQGAGQETQY
TRBV20-1	TRBJ1-5	few	SARDQHYSNQPQH
TRBV30	TRBJ1-4	.	AGSVDEKLF
TRBV7-2	TRBJ2-1	.	ASSLGPLRGGMNEQF
TRBV6-6	TRBJ1-2	.	ASSYEGRYGYT
TRBV7-6	TRBJ2-1	few	ASSAPSGGTGNEQF
TRBV20-1	TRBJ2-3	.	SARGRLSTDTQY
TRBV2	TRBJ1-4	.	ASRGANEKLF
TRBV7-6	TRBJ2-7	few	ASSLVAAGAGHEQY
TRBV20-1	TRBJ2-3	few	SAIVGTSTDTQY
TRBV12-3/TRBV12-4	TRBJ2-7	few	ASRTDTVSYEQY
TRBV9	TRBJ2-1	many	ASSSSGSPYNEQF
TRBV28	.	.	ASSFRTGETQY
TRBV29-1	TRBJ2-1	many	SAQTSGAHNEQF
TRBV3-1	TRBJ2-5	.	ASGGANEQY
TRBV6-1	TRBJ2-5	.	ASSEGIRETQY
TRBV28	TRBJ2-7	.	ASNRGLYEQY
TRBV7-9	TRBJ1-2	few	ASSVTGDGYT
TRBV20-1	TRBJ2-3	.	SVGRGGADTRY
TRBV4-2	TRBJ2-1	.	ASNSQASGRVNEQF
TRBV20-1	TRBJ2-5	.	SASRTTGETQY
TRBV11-2	TRBJ2-5	.	ASSLDGLAGRPY
TRBV20-1	TRBJ1-2	.	SARGGHWGYT
TRBV15	TRBJ2-5	.	ATSRDCGQGAETQY
TRBV7-9	TRBJ1-6	few	ASSLVDSPLH
TRBV2	TRBJ1-4	few	ATKGATNEKLF
TRBV7-9	TRBJ2-5	.	ASSLASTLGTQY
TRBV7-9	TRBJ2-3	.	ASSLQRQVPTDTQY
TRBV6-1	TRBJ2-1	.	ASFRGTGARNEQF
TRBV9	TRBJ2-5	few	ASSRGGAGETQY
TRBV6-2/TRBV6-3	TRBJ2-1	.	ASSYSLAPNEQF
TRBV11-2	TRBJ2-2	.	ASSFTHSTGELF
TRBV6-2/TRBV6-3	TRBJ2-5	.	ASGAWEGANEQY